This T cell receptor beta chain was observed in a study of blood T cell repertoires in COVID-19. Study in general: There were acute and convalescent COVID-19 samples, and they came from the United States, Italy and Spain. T cells, B-cell-depleted T cells, or PBMCs provided the cDNA or gDNA that served as material.

CDR3 length: 17 amino acids. Germline V gene data show CDR1 as SGHRS and CDR2 as YFSETQ. As to this clone: The junction differs from germline at one of its ends, possibly a read error. In the same sample, other DNA sequences code for this CDR3.

Original processing notes: Nucleated cell number was recorded as an estimate derived from reference gene primer amplification. The protocol was immunoSEQ multiplex PCR, while the TCRdb copy is restricted to in-frame clones and leaves out a portion. V and J calls and clone size come straight from that table; D and trimming were deduced from the DNA. Here the sample spans over 150,000 clones, roughly 93% being singletons. Source material: peripheral blood. The gene calls are TRBV5-1 and TRBJ2-2; 7 bases align to TRBD1. This receptor was identified in a man between 18 and 29 years old with acute or convalescent COVID-19. The CDR3 DNA sequence: TGCGCCAGCAGCTTGGGGCGACAGGGTAGTAACACCGGAGAGCTGTTTTTT. It translates to CASSLGRQGSNTGELFF.